A selection of T cell receptor beta chains follows, all from one sample in a study of blood T cell repertoires in COVID-19. Here immunoSEQ multiplex PCR was the method, and the copy in TCRdb shows in-frame clones only, minus some. This sample has roughly 180,000 clones, with roughly 88% found just once. Material: peripheral blood. These receptors all come from a woman in her twenties or thirties with acute or convalescent COVID-19. CDR3s include the opening cysteine and the closing phenylalanine or tryptophan. D genes are given only for firm matches. Some rows have no size entry. The others give once, few or many, or a class for an expanded clone.

d_gene: -
v_gene: TRBV18
abundance: once
j_gene: TRBJ1-1
CDR3aa: CASSPPRLPAFF
CDR3nt: TGTGCCAGCTCACCCCCTCGGTTGCCAGCTTTCTTT

d_gene: TRBD1
v_gene: TRBV5-5
abundance: -
j_gene: TRBJ1-5
CDR3aa: CASSFLLDRGTQPQHF
CDR3nt: TGTGCCAGCAGCTTCCTGTTGGACAGGGGGACCCAGCCCCAGCATTTT

d_gene: TRBD1
v_gene: TRBV30
abundance: -
j_gene: TRBJ1-1
CDR3aa: CAWRGTGGRAFF
CDR3nt: TGTGCCTGGAGGGGGACAGGGGGCAGGGCTTTCTTT

d_gene: -
v_gene: TRBV7-9
abundance: -
j_gene: TRBJ2-7
CDR3aa: CASSPPWFESSSYEQYF
CDR3nt: TGTGCCAGCAGCCCACCGTGGTTCGAATCTAGCTCCTACGAGCAGTACTTC

d_gene: -
v_gene: TRBV27
abundance: -
j_gene: TRBJ1-1
CDR3aa: CASSRFDRLTEAFF
CDR3nt: TGTGCCAGCAGCCGATTTGACAGGCTCACTGAAGCTTTCTTT

d_gene: -
v_gene: TRBV21-1
abundance: -
j_gene: TRBJ2-1
CDR3aa: CASFSSGRNEQFF
CDR3nt: TGTGCCAGCTTTTCTAGCGGGAGAAATGAGCAGTTCTTC

d_gene: -
v_gene: TRBV30
abundance: -
j_gene: TRBJ2-3
CDR3aa: CAWSVDHSSDTQYF
CDR3nt: TGTGCCTGGAGTGTCGACCACAGTTCAGATACGCAGTATTTT

d_gene: -
v_gene: TRBV15
abundance: -
j_gene: TRBJ1-2
CDR3aa: CATSGGAGYTF
CDR3nt: TGTGCCACCAGCGGGGGGGCCGGCTACACCTTC

d_gene: -
v_gene: TRBV7-9
abundance: -
j_gene: TRBJ1-3
CDR3aa: CASTKQRLSGNTIYF
CDR3nt: TGTGCCAGCACCAAACAGAGACTCTCTGGAAACACCATATATTTT

d_gene: -
v_gene: TRBV7-9
abundance: -
j_gene: TRBJ2-1
CDR3aa: CASSSSTSYNEQFF
CDR3nt: TGTGCCAGCAGCTCGAGTACCTCCTACAATGAGCAGTTCTTC

d_gene: -
v_gene: TRBV2
abundance: -
j_gene: TRBJ1-5
CDR3aa: CASSGTYSNQPQHF
CDR3nt: TGTGCCAGCAGCGGGACTTATAGCAATCAGCCCCAGCATTTT

d_gene: TRBD2
v_gene: TRBV10-2
abundance: -
j_gene: TRBJ2-7
CDR3aa: CASSESGGRAEQYF
CDR3nt: TGCGCCAGCAGTGAGAGCGGGGGGCGGGCCGAGCAGTACTTC

d_gene: TRBD2
v_gene: TRBV5-1
abundance: -
j_gene: TRBJ2-5
CDR3aa: CASSPGLAEETQYF
CDR3nt: TGCGCCAGCAGCCCGGGACTAGCGGAAGAGACCCAGTACTTC

d_gene: -
v_gene: TRBV6-1
abundance: -
j_gene: TRBJ2-3
CDR3aa: CASSEWSNTDTQYF
CDR3nt: TGTGCCAGCAGTGAATGGAGCAACACAGATACGCAGTATTTT

d_gene: TRBD2
v_gene: TRBV24-1
abundance: -
j_gene: TRBJ2-2
CDR3aa: CATKRGGNTGELFF
CDR3nt: TGTGCCACCAAGCGGGGCGGGAACACCGGGGAGCTGTTTTTT

d_gene: TRBD2
v_gene: TRBV18
abundance: -
j_gene: TRBJ2-7
CDR3aa: CASSPTGGAGLAGGQYF
CDR3nt: TGTGCCAGCTCACCTACAGGGGGCGCGGGACTAGCGGGAGGTCAGTACTTC

d_gene: -
v_gene: TRBV28
abundance: -
j_gene: TRBJ2-7
CDR3aa: CASNPESPYEQYF
CDR3nt: TGTGCCAGCAACCCGGAGAGCCCCTACGAGCAGTACTTC

d_gene: TRBD2
v_gene: TRBV28
abundance: -
j_gene: TRBJ2-3
CDR3aa: CASSLLGREQVDTQYF
CDR3nt: TGTGCCAGCAGTTTATTGGGGCGGGAGCAAGTAGATACGCAGTATTTT

d_gene: TRBD1
v_gene: TRBV19
abundance: -
j_gene: TRBJ1-1
CDR3aa: CASSIRTGQAFF
CDR3nt: TGTGCCAGTAGTATTAGGACAGGGCAAGCTTTCTTT

d_gene: TRBD1
v_gene: TRBV28
abundance: -
j_gene: TRBJ1-1
CDR3aa: CASSQGVNTEAFF
CDR3nt: TGTGCCAGCAGTCAGGGGGTGAACACTGAAGCTTTCTTT

d_gene: TRBD2
v_gene: TRBV10-3
abundance: -
j_gene: TRBJ2-1
CDR3aa: CAISGTSGHNEQFF
CDR3nt: TGTGCCATCAGTGGGACTAGCGGACACAATGAGCAGTTCTTC

d_gene: TRBD2
v_gene: TRBV14
abundance: -
j_gene: TRBJ2-1
CDR3aa: CASSLELAGVGEQFF
CDR3nt: TGTGCCAGCAGCCTTGAGCTAGCGGGAGTCGGGGAGCAGTTCTTC

d_gene: -
v_gene: TRBV5-6
abundance: -
j_gene: TRBJ1-2
CDR3aa: CASSLAPNGYTF
CDR3nt: TGTGCCAGCAGCTTGGCCCCCAATGGCTACACCTTC

d_gene: TRBD2
v_gene: TRBV13
abundance: -
j_gene: TRBJ2-7
CDR3aa: CASSLVAGAYEQYF
CDR3nt: TGTGCCAGCAGCTTAGTCGCGGGGGCCTACGAGCAGTACTTC

d_gene: -
v_gene: TRBV25-1
abundance: -
j_gene: TRBJ2-6
CDR3aa: CASRDRTSGANVLTF
CDR3nt: TGTGCCAGCAGGGACAGAACCTCTGGGGCCAACGTCCTGACTTTC

d_gene: -
v_gene: TRBV30
abundance: -
j_gene: TRBJ2-5
CDR3aa: CAWSVARTQYF
CDR3nt: TGTGCCTGGAGTGTAGCGAGGACCCAGTACTTC

d_gene: TRBD1
v_gene: TRBV28
abundance: -
j_gene: TRBJ2-5
CDR3aa: CASSSPTGGETQYF
CDR3nt: TGTGCCAGCAGTTCTCCGACAGGGGGAGAGACCCAGTACTTC

d_gene: -
v_gene: TRBV14
abundance: few
j_gene: TRBJ2-5
CDR3aa: CASSQGLGTQYF
CDR3nt: TGTGCCAGCTCCCAGGGATTGGGGACCCAGTACTTC

d_gene: TRBD1
v_gene: TRBV30
abundance: once
j_gene: TRBJ1-4
CDR3aa: CAWSSNRGYEKLFF
CDR3nt: TGTGCCTGGAGTTCTAACAGGGGCTACGAAAAACTGTTTTTT

d_gene: TRBD1
v_gene: TRBV13
abundance: -
j_gene: TRBJ2-7
CDR3aa: CASTGTGGYEQYF
CDR3nt: TGTGCCAGCACCGGGACAGGGGGCTACGAGCAGTACTTC

d_gene: TRBD2
v_gene: TRBV5-4
abundance: -
j_gene: TRBJ2-2
CDR3aa: CASSSGTSLMGGELFF
CDR3nt: TGTGCCAGCAGCTCTGGGACTAGTTTAATGGGCGGGGAGCTGTTTTTT

d_gene: -
v_gene: TRBV3-1/TRBV3-2
abundance: -
j_gene: TRBJ2-2
CDR3aa: CASGGPGELFF
CDR3nt: TGTGCCAGCGGTGGGCCCGGGGAGCTGTTTTTT

d_gene: TRBD1
v_gene: TRBV5-1
abundance: -
j_gene: TRBJ2-2
CDR3aa: CASSPDRGGNTGELFF
CDR3nt: TGCGCCAGCAGTCCCGACAGGGGGGGGAACACCGGGGAGCTGTTTTTT

d_gene: TRBD1
v_gene: TRBV5-1
abundance: few
j_gene: TRBJ1-2
CDR3aa: CASSLETGRNYGYTF
CDR3nt: TGCGCCAGCAGCTTGGAGACAGGGCGTAACTATGGCTACACCTTC

d_gene: -
v_gene: TRBV27
abundance: -
j_gene: TRBJ1-1
CDR3aa: CASSPRQARVKAFF
CDR3nt: TGTGCCAGCAGTCCTAGACAGGCCCGGGTGAAAGCTTTCTTT

d_gene: TRBD1
v_gene: TRBV5-1
abundance: -
j_gene: TRBJ2-1
CDR3aa: CASRLSTGRYNEQFF
CDR3nt: TGCGCCAGCAGATTATCGACAGGGCGCTACAATGAGCAGTTCTTC

d_gene: -
v_gene: TRBV6-2/TRBV6-3
abundance: -
j_gene: TRBJ2-5
CDR3aa: CASSYLTGKETQYF
CDR3nt: TGTGCCAGCAGTTACCTTACAGGGAAGGAGACCCAGTACTTC

d_gene: TRBD1
v_gene: TRBV28
abundance: -
j_gene: TRBJ2-7
CDR3aa: CAAGTGNSYEQYF
CDR3nt: TGTGCCGCCGGGACAGGGAACTCCTACGAGCAGTACTTC

d_gene: -
v_gene: TRBV13
abundance: once
j_gene: TRBJ2-7
CDR3aa: CASSLADSSVSSYEQYF
CDR3nt: TGTGCCAGCAGCTTAGCCGATTCTAGCGTCTCCTCCTACGAGCAGTACTTC

d_gene: -
v_gene: TRBV15
abundance: -
j_gene: TRBJ2-7
CDR3aa: CAVTGTTFGEQYF
CDR3nt: TGTGCCGTCACCGGGACAACGTTTGGCGAGCAGTACTTC

d_gene: TRBD1
v_gene: TRBV27
abundance: -
j_gene: TRBJ1-3
CDR3aa: CASRPWTGSGNTIYF
CDR3nt: TGTGCCAGCAGACCCTGGACAGGGTCTGGAAACACCATATATTTT

d_gene: TRBD1
v_gene: TRBV7-9
abundance: -
j_gene: TRBJ1-2
CDR3aa: CAVTGASTYGYTF
CDR3nt: TGTGCCGTTACAGGGGCCTCTACCTATGGCTACACCTTC

d_gene: TRBD2
v_gene: TRBV20-1
abundance: once
j_gene: TRBJ2-1
CDR3aa: CSGLAFDEQFF
CDR3nt: TGCAGTGGACTAGCTTTCGATGAGCAGTTCTTC

d_gene: -
v_gene: TRBV7-8
abundance: -
j_gene: TRBJ1-2
CDR3aa: CASTFSRSTYGYTF
CDR3nt: TGTGCCAGCACCTTCTCTAGGAGTACCTATGGCTACACCTTC

d_gene: -
v_gene: TRBV3-1/TRBV3-2
abundance: -
j_gene: TRBJ2-7
CDR3aa: CASSQVPGAPEQYF
CDR3nt: TGTGCCAGCAGCCAAGTTCCAGGGGCCCCCGAGCAGTACTTC

d_gene: -
v_gene: TRBV27
abundance: -
j_gene: TRBJ2-7
CDR3aa: CASSFQGNYEQYF
CDR3nt: TGTGCCAGCAGTTTTCAGGGGAACTACGAGCAGTACTTC

d_gene: TRBD2
v_gene: TRBV15
abundance: -
j_gene: TRBJ2-5
CDR3aa: CATSRAQWVDSGRATRETQYF
CDR3nt: TGTGCCACCAGCAGAGCCCAATGGGTGGATAGCGGGAGGGCCACGAGAGAGACCCAGTACTTC

d_gene: -
v_gene: TRBV5-1
abundance: -
j_gene: TRBJ1-4
CDR3aa: CASSPSGGATNEKLFF
CDR3nt: TGCGCCAGCAGCCCGAGTGGGGGGGCAACTAATGAAAAACTGTTTTTT

d_gene: -
v_gene: TRBV11-2
abundance: once
j_gene: TRBJ1-1
CDR3aa: CASSLAAGRTEAFF
CDR3nt: TGTGCCAGCAGCTTAGCAGCAGGGAGGACTGAAGCTTTCTTT

d_gene: TRBD1
v_gene: TRBV19
abundance: once
j_gene: TRBJ2-2
CDR3aa: CASSITGGATGELFF
CDR3nt: TGTGCCAGTAGTATAACAGGGGGCGCGACCGGGGAGCTGTTTTTT

d_gene: -
v_gene: TRBV21-1
abundance: -
j_gene: TRBJ1-5
CDR3aa: CASQKKPQRSYSNQPQHF
CDR3nt: TGTGCCAGCCAAAAGAAACCTCAAAGGAGCTATAGCAATCAGCCCCAGCATTTT